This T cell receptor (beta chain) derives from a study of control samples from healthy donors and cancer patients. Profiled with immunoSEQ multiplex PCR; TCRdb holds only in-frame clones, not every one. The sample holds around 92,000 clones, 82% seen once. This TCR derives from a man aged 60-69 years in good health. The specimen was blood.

CDR3 bases: TGTGCCAGCCGAAAGCCCCTCTCCTACGAGCAGTACTTC. Protein product: CASRKPLSYEQYF. The genes are TRBV6-5 and TRBJ2-7; D call uncertain. The CDR3 covers 13 residues. The V gene lost 8 bases and the J gene lost 0 bases, with 11 bases spanning the gap. The germline V gene encodes CDR1 MNHEY and CDR2 SVGAGI.